This TCR beta chain was documented in a study of STAT3 mutations in large granular lymphocyte leukemia. Overall study findings and caveats: Every T-LGLL patient had at least one immunodominant TCRbeta clonotype.

This clone was observed a few times. Its cognate antigen is unknown. The repertoire was sequenced with immunoSEQ multiplex PCR; TCRdb's copy has only in-frame clones and lacks some. Here the sample spans tens of thousands of clones, 60% to 85% being singletons. The sequence derives from a woman aged 50 to 65 with T-cell large granular lymphocyte leukemia. Some clones in this sample may be carry-over from other donors' samples. Source material: peripheral blood mononuclear cells.

The CDR3 DNA follows: TGTGCCAGCAGCTCTGGACAGGGCGCCTACGAGCAGTACTTC. Protein product: CASSSGQGAYEQYF. V usage is TRBV7-2 and J usage is TRBJ2-7; 8 nucleotides align to TRBD1. V was clipped by 4 bases and J by 2 bases; unmatched bases: 4. The germline CDR1 and CDR2 sequences are SGHTA and FQGNSA. This CDR3 region has 14 residues.